The 6 T cell receptor beta chains below come from one sample, sequenced in a study of T cells expressing NK-cell markers (dated by TCRdb to the early 2020s). The library was built by means of 5' RACE. Instrument used: Illumina HiSeq 2000. Following TCRdb reprocessing, every CDR3 protein sequence forms one entry, and DNA is not provided. This sample's records show 200,000 to 300,000 distinct CDR3 sequences. Under 0.5% of the sample is in the top ten clones. Material for sequencing was blood T cells: a sorted CD56 or NKG2C T cell subset, CD4+ or CD8+ T cells, or bulk PBMC T cells (not recorded which). These receptors all come from a young man in good health. Donor details come from another sample of the same person, matched by shared clones.

The chain joins TRBV5-1 to TRBJ2-1; TCRdb's D gene call, TRBD1, goes unchecked for lack of DNA. This CDR3 is 17 amino acids long. Germline V CDR1 and CDR2: SGHRS, YFSETQ. This CDR3 is CASSLWGPDRGYNEQFF.

CDR3 residues: CSVTRDRVEQYF. This rearrangement joins TRBV29-1 to TRBJ2-7; the TCRdb call, TRBD1, lacks DNA for checking. The CDR3 runs 12 residues. CDR1 is SQVTM, CDR2 ANQGSEA, per germline.

The J gene is TRBJ2-7, the V gene TRBV20-1; lacking DNA, the TRBD1 call made by TCRdb goes unchecked. The CDR3 is 15 amino acids. Germline loops: CDR1 DFQATT, CDR2 SNEGSKA (reference sequence). The CDR3 reads CSAGVAGAGAYEQYF.

The V gene is TRBV20-1, the J gene TRBJ2-6; TCRdb designates TRBD1, a call that cannot be tested without DNA. Germline assignment: CDR1 DFQATT and CDR2 SNEGSKA (reference sequence). CDR3 size: 14 residues. The CDR3 loop is CSAGGQSGANVLTF.

The V gene is TRBV7-9, the J gene TRBJ2-1; TCRdb designates TRBD2, a call that cannot be tested without DNA. The germline CDR1 and CDR2 sequences are SEHNR and FQNEAQ (reference sequence). The CDR3 consists of 17 residues. The CDR3 spells CASSFWTSGSSYNEQFF.

This sequence joins TRBV4-3 and TRBJ2-1; no DNA is available, so the TRBD1 call from TCRdb remains unchecked. This CDR3 is built from 13 residues. Germline values: CDR1 LGHNA, CDR2 YSLEER. The CDR3 spells CASSQGWGGEQFF.